This T cell receptor beta chain was recorded in a study of blood T cell repertoires in COVID-19. Germline V gene data show CDR1 as MNHEY and CDR2 as SVGAGI. This CDR3 has 15 amino acids. Trimming removed 4 bases from V and 1 base from J, with 13 bases in between. Method: immunoSEQ multiplex PCR; TCRdb's copy keeps in-frame clones and lacks some. The sample has about 170,000 clones, more than 75% seen once. Participant-given clinical history determined each cohort assignment. Material for sequencing was PBMCs or T cells enriched from blood (not recorded which). This rearrangement joins TRBV6-5 to TRBJ2-5; D perhaps matches TRBD2 (7 bases). The TCR was taken from a human donor with acute COVID-19. The donor label of this sample is uncertain. Here the CDR3 DNA reads TGTGCCAGCAGTTCAGACGGGGGGCTCCAAGAGACCCAGTACTTC. Protein sequence: CASSSDGGLQETQYF.